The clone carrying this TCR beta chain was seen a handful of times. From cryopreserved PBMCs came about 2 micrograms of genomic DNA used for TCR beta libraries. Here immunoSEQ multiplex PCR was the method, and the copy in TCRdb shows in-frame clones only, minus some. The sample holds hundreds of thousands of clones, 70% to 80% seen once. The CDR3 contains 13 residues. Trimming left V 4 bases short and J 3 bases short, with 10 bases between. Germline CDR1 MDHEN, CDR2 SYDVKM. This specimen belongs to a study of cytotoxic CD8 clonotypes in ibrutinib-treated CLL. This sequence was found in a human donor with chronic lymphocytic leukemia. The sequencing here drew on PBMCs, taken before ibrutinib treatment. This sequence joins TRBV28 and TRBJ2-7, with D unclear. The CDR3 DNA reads TGTGCCAGCAGTTCCGGGTTTTTCTACGAGCAGTACTTC. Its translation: CASSSGFFYEQYF.